Listed here is a single T cell receptor beta chain. Per the study methods: Reference gene primer amplification gave nucleated cell count estimates. Produced via immunoSEQ multiplex PCR; TCRdb's table is partial and in-frame only. D and trimming were read from the DNA, whereas the V and J calls and clone size are those reported in that table. The top ten hold about 2% of the sample, which has about 50,000 clones, 85% to 90% seen once. These data are taken from a study of blood T cell repertoires in COVID-19. Study summary: Sample material is recorded as cDNA or gDNA derived from T cells, B-cell-depleted T cells, or PBMCs.

Recruited during active infection, patients (from Seattle) were subsequently followed longitudinally. CDR1 is KGHSH, CDR2 LQKENI, per germline. The CDR3 is 15 amino acids. V lost 4 bases to trimming and J lost 3 bases; unmatched junction nucleotides: 6. The chain couples TRBV18 to TRBJ1-1; 9 bases match TRBD1. Material for sequencing was peripheral blood. The receptor's source is a woman of 80 years or more with COVID-19, enrolled during active disease. The CDR3 reads CASSQRTGEDTEAFF. Here the CDR3 DNA reads TGTGCCAGCTCACAGAGGACAGGGGAGGACACTGAAGCTTTCTTT.